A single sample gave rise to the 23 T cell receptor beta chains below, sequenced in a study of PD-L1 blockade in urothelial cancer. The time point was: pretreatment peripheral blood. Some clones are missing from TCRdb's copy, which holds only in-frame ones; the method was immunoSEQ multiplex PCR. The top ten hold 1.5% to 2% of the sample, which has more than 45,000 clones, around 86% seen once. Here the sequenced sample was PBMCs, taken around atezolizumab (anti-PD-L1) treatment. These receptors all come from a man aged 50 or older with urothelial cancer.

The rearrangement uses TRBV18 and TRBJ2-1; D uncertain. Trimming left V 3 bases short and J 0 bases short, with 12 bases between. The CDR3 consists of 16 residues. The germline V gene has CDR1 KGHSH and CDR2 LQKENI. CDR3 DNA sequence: TGTGCCAGCTCACCGGTTGGCGGCCGCTCCTACAATGAGCAGTTCTTC. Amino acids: CASSPVGGRSYNEQFF.

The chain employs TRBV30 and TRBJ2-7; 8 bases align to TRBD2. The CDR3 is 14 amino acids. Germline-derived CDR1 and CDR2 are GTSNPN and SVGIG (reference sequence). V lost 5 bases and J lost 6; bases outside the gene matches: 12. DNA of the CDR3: TGTGCCTGGGATGATCTCGGGGGGGGTTCCGAGCAGTACTTC. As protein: CAWDDLGGGSEQYF.

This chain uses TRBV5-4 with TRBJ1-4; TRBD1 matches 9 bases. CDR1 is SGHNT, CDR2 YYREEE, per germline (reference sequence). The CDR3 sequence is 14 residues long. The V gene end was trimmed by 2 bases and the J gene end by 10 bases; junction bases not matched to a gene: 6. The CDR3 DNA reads TGTGCCAGCAGCTTACAGGGGGCCAAGGGAAAACTGTTTTTT. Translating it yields CASSLQGAKGKLFF.

CDR3 protein: CASSPSRVMNTEAFF. The CDR3 DNA reads as TGTGCCAGCAGCCCCTCCAGGGTTATGAACACTGAAGCTTTCTTT. The chain has TRBV13 and TRBJ1-1, with D perhaps matching TRBD1 (5 bases). The ends were cut back, 5 bases at V and 0 bases at J, with 13 bases in the middle. The CDR3 loop spans 15 amino acids. Germline-derived CDR1 and CDR2 are PRHDT and FYEKMQ (reference sequence). Complete variable domain (other parts from reference TRBV13 and TRBJ1-1): AAGVIQSPRHLIKEKRETATLKCYPIPRHDTVYWYQQGPGQDPQFLISFYEKMQSDKGSIPDRFSAQQFSDYHSELNMSSLELGDSALYFCASSPSRVMNTEAFFGQGTRLTVV.

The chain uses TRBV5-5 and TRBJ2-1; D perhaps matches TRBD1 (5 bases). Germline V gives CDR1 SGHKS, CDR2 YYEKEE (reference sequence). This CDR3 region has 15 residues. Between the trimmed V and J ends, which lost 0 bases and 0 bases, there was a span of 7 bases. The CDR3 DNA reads TGTGCCAGCAGCTTGGGACAGAGCTCCTACAATGAGCAGTTCTTC. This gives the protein CASSLGQSSYNEQFF.

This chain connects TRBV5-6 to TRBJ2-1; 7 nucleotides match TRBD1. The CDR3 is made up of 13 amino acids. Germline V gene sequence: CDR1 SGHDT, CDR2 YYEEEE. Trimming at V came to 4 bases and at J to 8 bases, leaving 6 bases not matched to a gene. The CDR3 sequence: CASSDLGGYEQFF. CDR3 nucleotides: TGTGCCAGCAGCGACTTAGGGGGCTATGAGCAGTTCTTC.

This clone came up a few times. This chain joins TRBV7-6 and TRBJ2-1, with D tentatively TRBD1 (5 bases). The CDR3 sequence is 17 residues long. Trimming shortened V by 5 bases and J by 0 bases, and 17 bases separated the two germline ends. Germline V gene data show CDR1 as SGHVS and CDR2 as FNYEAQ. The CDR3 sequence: CASSLYPGISSYNEQFF. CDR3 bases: TGTGCCAGCAGCCTATATCCAGGGATAAGCTCCTACAATGAGCAGTTCTTC.

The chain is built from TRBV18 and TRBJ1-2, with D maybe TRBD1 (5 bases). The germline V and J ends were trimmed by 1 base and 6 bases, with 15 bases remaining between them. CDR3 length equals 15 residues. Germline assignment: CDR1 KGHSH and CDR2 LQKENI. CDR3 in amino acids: CASSPRVGTFDGYTF. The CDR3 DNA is TGTGCCAGCTCACCACGGGTAGGGACTTTCGATGGCTACACCTTC.

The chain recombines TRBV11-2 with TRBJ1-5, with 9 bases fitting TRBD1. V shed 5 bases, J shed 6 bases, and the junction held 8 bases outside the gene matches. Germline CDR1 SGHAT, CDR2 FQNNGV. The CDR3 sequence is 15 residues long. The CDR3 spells CASSPGQGLGQPQHF. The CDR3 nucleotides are TGTGCCAGCAGCCCGGGACAGGGCCTTGGTCAGCCCCAGCATTTT.

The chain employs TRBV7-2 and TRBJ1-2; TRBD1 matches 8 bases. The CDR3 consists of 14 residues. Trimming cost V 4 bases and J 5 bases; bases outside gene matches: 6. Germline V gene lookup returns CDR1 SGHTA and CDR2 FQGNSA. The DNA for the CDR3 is TGTGCCAGCAGCTCGTTACAGGGGGGATATGGCTACACCTTC. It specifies CASSSLQGGYGYTF.

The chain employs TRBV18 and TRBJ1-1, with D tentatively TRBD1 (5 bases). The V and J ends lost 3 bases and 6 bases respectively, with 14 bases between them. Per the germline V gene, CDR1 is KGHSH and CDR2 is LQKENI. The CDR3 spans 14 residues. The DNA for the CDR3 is TGTGCCAGCTCACCTCAAACTACAGGTCCTGAAGCTTTCTTT. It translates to CASSPQTTGPEAFF. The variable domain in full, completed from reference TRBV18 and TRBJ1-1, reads NAGVMQNPRHLVRRRGQEARLRCSPMKGHSHVYWYRQLPEEGLKFMVYLQKENIIDESGMPKERFSAEFPKEGPSILRIQQVVRGDSAAYFCASSPQTTGPEAFFGQGTRLTVV.

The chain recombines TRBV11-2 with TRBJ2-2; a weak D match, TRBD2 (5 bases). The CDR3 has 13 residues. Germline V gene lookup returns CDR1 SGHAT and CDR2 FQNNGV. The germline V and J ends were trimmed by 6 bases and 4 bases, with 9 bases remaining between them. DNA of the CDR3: TGTGCCAGCAGGCGGGTTCTCACCGGGGAGCTGTTTTTT. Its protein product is CASRRVLTGELFF.

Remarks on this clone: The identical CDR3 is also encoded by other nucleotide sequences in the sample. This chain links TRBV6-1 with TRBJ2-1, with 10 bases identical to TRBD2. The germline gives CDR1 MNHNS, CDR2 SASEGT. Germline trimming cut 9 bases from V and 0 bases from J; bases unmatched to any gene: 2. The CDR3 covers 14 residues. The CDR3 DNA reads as TGTGCCAGTATAGCGGGAGGCTCCTACAATGAGCAGTTCTTC. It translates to CASIAGGSYNEQFF.

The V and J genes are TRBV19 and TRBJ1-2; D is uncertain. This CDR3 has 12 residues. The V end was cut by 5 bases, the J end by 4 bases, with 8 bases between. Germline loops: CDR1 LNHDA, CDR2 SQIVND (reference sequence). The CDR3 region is CASSYAAYGYTF. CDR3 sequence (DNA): TGTGCCAGTAGTTATGCGGCCTATGGCTACACCTTC.

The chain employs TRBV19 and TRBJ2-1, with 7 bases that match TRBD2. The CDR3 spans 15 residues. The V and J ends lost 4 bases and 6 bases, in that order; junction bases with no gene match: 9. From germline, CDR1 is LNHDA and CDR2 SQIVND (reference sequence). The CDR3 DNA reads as TGTGCCAGTAGTAGGCGGGAGCGGGCATCCAATGAGCAGTTCTTC. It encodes CASSRRERASNEQFF.

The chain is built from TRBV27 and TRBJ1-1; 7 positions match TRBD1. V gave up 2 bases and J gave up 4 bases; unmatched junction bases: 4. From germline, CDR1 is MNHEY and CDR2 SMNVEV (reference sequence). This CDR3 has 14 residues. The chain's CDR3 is CASSLKGAGTEAFF. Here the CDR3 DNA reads TGTGCCAGCAGTTTAAAGGGGGCTGGCACTGAAGCTTTCTTT.

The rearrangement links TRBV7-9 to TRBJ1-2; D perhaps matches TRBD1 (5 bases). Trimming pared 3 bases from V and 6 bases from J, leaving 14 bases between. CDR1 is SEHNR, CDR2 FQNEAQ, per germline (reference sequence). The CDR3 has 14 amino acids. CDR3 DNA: TGTGCCAGCAGCTTGGAAGGTGGGGCGCATGGCTACACCTTC. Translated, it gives CASSLEGGAHGYTF. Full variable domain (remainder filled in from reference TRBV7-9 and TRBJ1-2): DTGVSQNPRHKITKRGQNVTFRCDPISEHNRLYWYRQTLGQGPEFLTYFQNEAQLEKSRLLSDRFSAERPKGSFSTLEIQRTEQGDSAMYLCASSLEGGAHGYTFGSGTRLTVV.

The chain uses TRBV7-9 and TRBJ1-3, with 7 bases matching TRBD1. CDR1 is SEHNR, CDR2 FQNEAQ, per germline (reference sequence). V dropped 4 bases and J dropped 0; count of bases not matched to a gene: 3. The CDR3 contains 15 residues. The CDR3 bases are TGTGCCAGCAGCTCGGACAGGTTCTCTGGAAACACCATATATTTT. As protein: CASSSDRFSGNTIYF. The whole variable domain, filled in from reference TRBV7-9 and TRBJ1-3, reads DTGVSQNPRHKITKRGQNVTFRCDPISEHNRLYWYRQTLGQGPEFLTYFQNEAQLEKSRLLSDRFSAERPKGSFSTLEIQRTEQGDSAMYLCASSSDRFSGNTIYFGEGSWLTVV.

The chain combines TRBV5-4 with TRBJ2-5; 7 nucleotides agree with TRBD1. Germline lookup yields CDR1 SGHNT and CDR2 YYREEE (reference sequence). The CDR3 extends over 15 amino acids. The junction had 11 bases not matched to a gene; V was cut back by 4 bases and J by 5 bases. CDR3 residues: CASSIARTGRETQYF. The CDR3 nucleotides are TGTGCCAGCAGCATAGCTCGGACAGGACGGGAGACCCAGTACTTC.

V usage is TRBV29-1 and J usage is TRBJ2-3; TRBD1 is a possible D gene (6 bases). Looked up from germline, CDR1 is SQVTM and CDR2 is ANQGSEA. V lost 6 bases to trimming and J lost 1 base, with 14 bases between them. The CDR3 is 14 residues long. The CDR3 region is CSVTGIVRTDTQYF. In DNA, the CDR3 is TGCAGCGTCACAGGGATTGTTCGCACAGATACGCAGTATTTT.

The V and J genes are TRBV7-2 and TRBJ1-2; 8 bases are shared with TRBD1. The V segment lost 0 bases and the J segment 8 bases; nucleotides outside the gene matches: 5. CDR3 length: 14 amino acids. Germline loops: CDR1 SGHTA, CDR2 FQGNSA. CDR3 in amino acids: CASSLAQGAGGYTF. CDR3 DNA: TGTGCCAGCAGCTTAGCGCAGGGGGCGGGCGGCTACACCTTC.

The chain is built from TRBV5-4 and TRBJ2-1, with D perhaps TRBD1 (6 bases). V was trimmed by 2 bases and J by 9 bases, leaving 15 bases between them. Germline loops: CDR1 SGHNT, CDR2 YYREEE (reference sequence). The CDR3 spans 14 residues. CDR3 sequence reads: CASSLQGTAGEQFF. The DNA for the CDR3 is TGTGCCAGCAGCTTACAGGGCACCGCGGGTGAGCAGTTCTTC.

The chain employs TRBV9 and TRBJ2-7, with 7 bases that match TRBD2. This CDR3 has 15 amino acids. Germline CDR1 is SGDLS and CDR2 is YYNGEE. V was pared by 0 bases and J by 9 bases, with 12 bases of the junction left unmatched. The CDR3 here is CASSVATGRAERQYF. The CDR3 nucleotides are TGTGCCAGCAGCGTAGCTACGGGGAGGGCTGAGAGGCAGTACTTC.